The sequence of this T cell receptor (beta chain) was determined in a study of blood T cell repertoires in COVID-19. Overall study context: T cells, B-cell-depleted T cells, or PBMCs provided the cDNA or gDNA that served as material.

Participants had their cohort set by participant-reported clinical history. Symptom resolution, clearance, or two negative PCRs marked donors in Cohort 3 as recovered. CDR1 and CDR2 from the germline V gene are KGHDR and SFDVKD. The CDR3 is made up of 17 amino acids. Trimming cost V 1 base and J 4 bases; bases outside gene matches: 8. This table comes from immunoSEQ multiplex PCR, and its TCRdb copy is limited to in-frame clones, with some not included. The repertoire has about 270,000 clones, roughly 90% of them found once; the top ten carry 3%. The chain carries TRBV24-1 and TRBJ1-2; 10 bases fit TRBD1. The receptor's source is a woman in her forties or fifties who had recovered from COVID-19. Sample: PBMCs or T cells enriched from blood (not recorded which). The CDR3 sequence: CATSDFRPGQGLYGYTF. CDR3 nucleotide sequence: TGTGCCACCAGTGATTTCCGCCCGGGACAGGGGCTCTATGGCTACACCTTC.